Below, 29 T cell receptor beta chains from the same sample are listed, as sequenced in a study of shared clonotypes between healthy human individuals. Clones were sequenced by immunoSEQ multiplex PCR, and TCRdb holds only the in-frame ones, with some missing. This table holds about 1.1 million clones, approximately 80% found once. Sequenced: memory CD4+ T cells from PBMCs. Sample subset: CD45RA-negative fraction. These receptors were collected from a man younger than 35 in good health. Some clones in this sample may be carry-over from other donors' samples.

The V call is TRBV4-1, the J call TRBJ2-3, with D perhaps matching TRBD1 or TRBD2 (5 bases each). Germline V lookup: CDR1 MGHRA, CDR2 YSYEKL. The CDR3 is 15 residues long. Trimming left V 7 bases short and J 2 bases short, with 16 bases between. CDR3 loop: CASTLGDHITDTQYF. CDR3 DNA sequence: TGCGCCAGCACATTGGGGGACCATATCACAGATACGCAGTATTTT.

DNA for the CDR3: TGTGCCAGCAGCGTATCCCAGATCATAAACACCGGGGAGCTGTTTTTT. This gives the protein CASSVSQIINTGELFF. This sequence joins TRBV9 and TRBJ2-2; D is ambiguous. Germline V gene data show CDR1 as SGDLS and CDR2 as YYNGEE. Between the trimmed V and J ends, which lost 1 base and 2 bases, there was a span of 12 bases. There are 16 residues in the CDR3.

The chain combines TRBV19 with TRBJ2-7, with D perhaps assigned TRBD1 or TRBD2 (6 bases each). The CDR3 has 15 residues. V lost 1 base to trimming and J lost 1 base, with 11 bases between them. Germline CDR1 is LNHDA and CDR2 is SQIVND (reference sequence). CDR3 nucleotide sequence: TGTGCCAGTAGTATAGTAAGGGGGGCATCCTACGAGCAGTACTTC. This sequence encodes CASSIVRGASYEQYF.

Worth noting for this clone: A junction end diverges from the germline sequence, so it may reflect a read error. The genes are TRBV20-1 and TRBJ2-1; D is uncertain. Germline CDR1 DFQATT, CDR2 SNEGSKA (reference sequence). The CDR3 runs 9 residues. The CDR3 bases are TGCAGTGCTAGCCCCTCTCAGATCTTC. Translation: CSASPSQIF.

CDR3 nucleotide sequence: TGCGCCAGCAGCTTGAGGGGGTACCAAGAGACCCAGTACTTC. This sequence encodes CASSLRGYQETQYF. This chain connects TRBV5-1 to TRBJ2-5; D perhaps matches TRBD1 (6 bases). Trimming cost V 1 base and J 0 bases, with 7 bases left between them. The CDR3 has 14 amino acids. CDR1 is SGHRS and CDR2 is YFSETQ in the germline V gene.

The gene calls are TRBV5-1 and TRBJ2-5, with D perhaps TRBD1 (6 bases). The CDR3 covers 14 residues. Germline V gives CDR1 SGHRS, CDR2 YFSETQ. With 4 bases removed from V and 1 base from J, the gap between germline ends came to 11 bases. The CDR3: CASSALQGQETQYF. CDR3 nucleotides: TGCGCCAGCAGCGCATTACAGGGCCAAGAGACCCAGTACTTC.

This rearrangement joins TRBV4-2 to TRBJ2-3; D remains ambiguous. The CDR3 consists of 16 residues. Germline loops: CDR1 LGHNA, CDR2 YNFKEQ. V lost 0 bases and J 4 bases, leaving 14 bases between the germline ends. The CDR3, as DNA: TGTGCCAGCAGCCAAGACGTTTTAAGTGGGGCAGATACGCAGTATTTT. This encodes CASSQDVLSGADTQYF.

The chain uses TRBV7-2 and TRBJ2-3; no clear D. The CDR3 is 16 residues long. V dropped 1 base and J dropped 1 base, with 12 bases sitting between them. Germline V gene lookup returns CDR1 SGHTA and CDR2 FQGNSA. The CDR3 spells CASSLVRHFRTDTQYF. DNA of the CDR3: TGTGCCAGCAGCTTAGTCAGACATTTCCGCACAGATACGCAGTATTTT.

V gene TRBV5-5 combines with J gene TRBJ2-7, with 14 bases fitting TRBD2. The germline V gene has CDR1 SGHKS and CDR2 YYEKEE (reference sequence). V gave up 4 bases and J gave up 0 bases; unmatched junction bases: 6. This CDR3 spans 17 amino acids. The DNA for the CDR3 is TGTGCCAGCAGCCGGGCGGGGACTAGCGGGAGCTCCTACGAGCAGTACTTC. Amino acids: CASSRAGTSGSSYEQYF. The full variable domain, with the rest looked up from reference TRBV5-5 and TRBJ2-7, is DAGVTQSPTHLIKTRGQQVTLRCSPISGHKSVSWYQQVLGQGPQFIFQYYEKEERGRGNFPDRFSARQFPNYSSELNVNALLLGDSALYLCASSRAGTSGSSYEQYFGPGTRLTVT.

The J gene is TRBJ1-1, the V gene TRBV7-9; the match to TRBD1 covers 8 bases. The V and J ends lost 4 bases and 5 bases, in that order; junction bases with no gene match: 6. CDR1 and CDR2 from the germline V gene are SEHNR and FQNEAQ (reference sequence). CDR3 length equals 14 residues. The DNA of the CDR3 is TGTGCCAGCAGCTCGTACAGGGGGGGAACTGAAGCTTTCTTT. It encodes CASSSYRGGTEAFF. The full variable domain, completed using reference TRBV7-9 and TRBJ1-1, is DTGVSQNPRHKITKRGQNVTFRCDPISEHNRLYWYRQTLGQGPEFLTYFQNEAQLEKSRLLSDRFSAERPKGSFSTLEIQRTEQGDSAMYLCASSSYRGGTEAFFGQGTRLTVV.

This clone was detected a few times. This chain joins TRBV6-6 and TRBJ2-5, with unresolved D. Trimming removed 6 bases at V and 2 bases at J, with 10 bases between. The length of the CDR3 is 13 residues. CDR1 is MNHNY, CDR2 SVGAGI, per germline (reference sequence). Here the CDR3 DNA reads TGTGCCAGCAGCTGGGGTTCTCAAGAGACCCAGTACTTC. This translates into CASSWGSQETQYF.

The chain is built from TRBV13 and TRBJ1-5, with D uncertain. The V end lost 3 bases, the J end lost 4 bases, and 7 bases lay between the germline ends. The CDR3 runs 13 residues. The germline V gene has CDR1 PRHDT and CDR2 FYEKMQ (reference sequence). The chain's CDR3 is CASSLSRNQPQHF. CDR3 nucleotide sequence: TGTGCCAGCAGCTTGAGCCGAAATCAGCCCCAGCATTTT.

This clone was seen a few times. This sequence joins TRBV27 and TRBJ2-7; 8 positions agree with TRBD1. V lost 5 bases to trimming and J lost 6 bases; unmatched junction nucleotides: 9. Germline loops: CDR1 MNHEY, CDR2 SMNVEV (reference sequence). This CDR3 has 14 residues. In nucleotides, the CDR3 is TGTGCCAGCAGTCCACGGACAGGGATCGGCGAGCAGTACTTC. The encoded protein is CASSPRTGIGEQYF.

The chain is built from TRBV5-4 and TRBJ1-4; D is undetermined. From germline, CDR1 is SGHNT and CDR2 YYREEE (reference sequence). V lost 1 base, J lost 5 bases, and 12 bases lay in between. This CDR3 has 15 amino acids. CDR3 residues: CASSLSGGLNEKLFF. As DNA, the CDR3 is TGTGCCAGCAGCTTGTCAGGAGGCTTAAATGAAAAACTGTTTTTT.

On this clone itself: Given a much more abundant clone one base away, this may be a read error. Additional DNA sequences in this sample encode the identical CDR3. The chain employs TRBV30 and TRBJ2-3; unclear D gene. V was shortened by 3 bases and J by 2 bases, with 3 bases between the two germline ends. The CDR3 is 11 residues long. The germline CDR1 and CDR2 sequences are GTSNPN and SVGIG (reference sequence). The CDR3 loop is CAWSATDTQYF. DNA for the CDR3: TGTGCCTGGAGCGCCACAGATACGCAGTATTTT. The variable domain in full, with the rest retrieved from reference TRBV30 and TRBJ2-3, is SQTIHQWPATLVQPVGSPLSLECTVEGTSNPNLYWYRQAAGRGLQLLFYSVGIGQISSEVPQNLSASRPQDRQFILSSKKLLLSDSGFYLCAWSATDTQYFGPGTRLTVL.

This chain uses TRBV6-6 with TRBJ2-7, with 8 positions matching TRBD1. CDR1 and CDR2 from the germline V gene are MNHNY and SVGAGI (reference sequence). CDR3 length: 16 amino acids. J was trimmed by 4 bases and V by 0 bases; bases with no gene match: 8. For the CDR3, the DNA is TGTGCCAGCAGTTACTCGAGGACAGGGCTCCTTTACGAGCAGTACTTC. Translation: CASSYSRTGLLYEQYF.

The chain carries TRBV30 and TRBJ2-7, with a possible D match to TRBD2 (6 bases). The CDR3 consists of 12 residues. Germline-derived CDR1 and CDR2 are GTSNPN and SVGIG (reference sequence). V was shortened by 1 base and J by 9 bases, with 13 bases between the two germline ends. As DNA, the CDR3 is TGTGCCTGGAGTGGAGGGGTCGGGGGGCAGTACTTC. As protein: CAWSGGVGGQYF. The variable domain in full, with the rest retrieved from reference TRBV30 and TRBJ2-7, is SQTIHQWPATLVQPVGSPLSLECTVEGTSNPNLYWYRQAAGRGLQLLFYSVGIGQISSEVPQNLSASRPQDRQFILSSKKLLLSDSGFYLCAWSGGVGGQYFGPGTRLTVT.

The rearrangement links TRBV6-9 to TRBJ1-2; possibly TRBD1 for D (6 bases). From germline, CDR1 is MNHGY and CDR2 SVAAGI. CDR3 length: 13 residues. Trimming removed 8 bases at V and 6 bases at J, with 16 bases between. This CDR3 reads CASPRGSGDGYTF. The CDR3 DNA reads as TGTGCCAGCCCCAGGGGCTCGGGCGATGGCTACACCTTC.

This sequence joins TRBV28 and TRBJ2-1; TRBD1 aligns across 7 bases. Germline trimming cut 6 bases from V and 5 bases from J; bases unmatched to any gene: 7. This CDR3 is 14 amino acids long. Per the germline V gene, CDR1 is MDHEN and CDR2 is SYDVKM. The CDR3 region is CASRQWTGDNEQFF. CDR3 sequence (DNA): TGTGCCAGCAGACAATGGACAGGCGACAATGAGCAGTTCTTC.

The rearrangement joins TRBV7-8 to TRBJ2-7; D possibly corresponds to TRBD1 (6 bases). V lost 8 bases and J 2 bases, leaving 16 bases between the germline ends. From germline, CDR1 is SGHVS and CDR2 FQNEAQ. This CDR3 is built from 14 residues. CDR3 DNA: TGTGCCAGCGGCAACAGGGTTGGCGCCTACGAGCAGTACTTC. Residues: CASGNRVGAYEQYF.

This clone was counted once. The chain couples TRBV7-2 to TRBJ2-1; D is uncertain. The V and J ends lost 5 bases and 4 bases respectively, with 15 bases between them. Germline CDR1 SGHTA, CDR2 FQGNSA. The CDR3 runs to 15 residues. The CDR3, as DNA: TGTGCCAGCAGCCCGGACCACGGAATTTACAATGAGCAGTTCTTC. Protein sequence: CASSPDHGIYNEQFF.

The chain couples TRBV19 to TRBJ2-3; 9 bases fit TRBD2. CDR3 length: 17 residues. CDR1 and CDR2 (germline): LNHDA, SQIVND (reference sequence). Germline trimming cut 5 bases from V and 0 bases from J; bases unmatched to any gene: 9. The CDR3 is CASSARRLAESTDTQYF. Written as DNA, the CDR3 is TGTGCCAGTAGTGCCCGACGACTAGCGGAGAGCACAGATACGCAGTATTTT.

This clone has just a few counts. CDR3 bases: TGCGCCAGCAGCCAAGATCCCTCGGGGAGCTATAGCAATCAGCCCCAGCATTTT. Protein sequence: CASSQDPSGSYSNQPQHF. The chain joins TRBV4-1 to TRBJ1-5; D unresolved. Germline-derived CDR1 and CDR2 are MGHRA and YSYEKL. V was shortened by 0 bases and J by 0 bases, with 15 bases between the two germline ends. This CDR3 has 18 amino acids.

The V gene is TRBV6-6, the J gene TRBJ2-1; either TRBD1 or TRBD2 may supply D (5 bases each). The CDR3 contains 15 residues. V lost 7 bases to trimming and J lost 5 bases, with 18 bases between them. The germline gives CDR1 MNHNY, CDR2 SVGAGI (reference sequence). The CDR3 region is CASTQMGEPHNEQFF. CDR3 coding DNA: TGTGCCAGCACCCAAATGGGGGAGCCCCACAATGAGCAGTTCTTC.

This clone has more than one count but fewer than ten. The rearrangement links TRBV19 to TRBJ1-5, with D possibly being TRBD1 (6 bases). The CDR3 runs 15 residues. Germline CDR1 reads LNHDA; CDR2 reads SQIVND (reference sequence). The V and J ends lost 3 bases and 5 bases respectively, with 14 bases between them. CDR3 nucleotides: TGTGCCAGTAGTATCCAGGGGCCAATGGATCAGCCCCAGCATTTT. Translated, it gives CASSIQGPMDQPQHF. Based on the CDR3 plus reference TRBV19 and TRBJ1-5, the full variable domain is DGGITQSPKYLFRKEGQNVTLSCEQNLNHDAMYWYRQDPGQGLRLIYYSQIVNDFQKGDIAEGYSVSREKKESFPLTVTSAQKNPTAFYLCASSIQGPMDQPQHFGDGTRLSIL.

V is TRBV5-1 and J is TRBJ2-7, with 12 bases aligning to TRBD2. V dropped 2 bases and J dropped 5; count of bases not matched to a gene: 14. There are 18 residues in the CDR3. CDR1 is SGHRS, CDR2 YFSETQ, per germline. In nucleotides, the CDR3 is TGCGCCAGCAGCTTCTTTGGACTAGCGGGGTTCGGAGGCAACGAGCAGTACTTC. Translated, it gives CASSFFGLAGFGGNEQYF.

This sequence joins TRBV29-1 and TRBJ1-5; 7 bases agree with TRBD1. CDR1 is SQVTM, CDR2 ANQGSEA, per germline. V shed 6 bases and J 5 bases; nucleotides not matched to a gene: 10. The CDR3 runs to 14 residues. This CDR3 is CSVGLGTEDQPQHF. The DNA of the CDR3 is TGCAGCGTCGGCCTAGGGACAGAGGATCAGCCCCAGCATTTT.

The rearrangement links TRBV5-1 to TRBJ1-5; a weak D match, TRBD1 (6 bases). In germline, CDR1 is SGHRS, CDR2 YFSETQ. This CDR3 is 16 amino acids long. V was cut by 2 bases and J by 2 bases, with 14 bases left in between. The DNA of the CDR3 is TGCGCCAGCAGCTTTGGGGGGGCGCGGGGCAATCAGCCCCAGCATTTT. Its protein product is CASSFGGARGNQPQHF.

V is TRBV2 and J is TRBJ1-5; TRBD1 is a possible D gene (5 bases). The V end was cut by 6 bases, the J end by 8 bases, with 17 bases between. The CDR3 is 14 residues long. Germline CDR1 is SNHLY and CDR2 is FYNNEI. Written as DNA, the CDR3 is TGTGCCAGCAGCAAGGAGGGACCGCCGGAGCCCCAGCATTTT. Encoded protein: CASSKEGPPEPQHF.